These 2 T cell receptor beta chains were sequenced from one sample in a study of shared clonotypes between healthy human individuals. Naive CD8 populations comprised CD45RO-negative cells positively selected for CCR7, excluding terminally differentiated effector memory CD45RA+ cells. Sequencing used immunoSEQ multiplex PCR; TCRdb keeps in-frame clones, though not all of them. The table has some 2 million clones, roughly 95% seen once. Sequencing was carried out using naive CD8+ T cells sorted from blood. Every receptor here comes from a man aged 18 to 30 in good health.

V usage is TRBV19 and J usage is TRBJ2-7; possibly TRBD1 for D (5 bases). CDR1 LNHDA and CDR2 SQIVND come from the germline V gene (reference sequence). This CDR3 spans 14 amino acids. V lost 4 bases and J 0 bases, leaving 10 bases between the germline ends. The CDR3 DNA reads as TGTGCCAGTAGTACCGACAGCGTCTCCTACGAGCAGTACTTC. Protein: CASSTDSVSYEQYF.

The V gene is TRBV11-2, the J gene TRBJ2-5, with D maybe TRBD1 (5 bases). The closer fit of TRBJ2-7 to the DNA end suggests the J call may be wrong. The CDR3 has 14 residues. From germline, CDR1 is SGHAT and CDR2 FQNNGV. This chain's CDR3 is CASSLEGQGNEQYF. The CDR3 coding sequence is TGTGCCAGCAGCTTAGAGGGCCAGGGAAACGAGCAGTACTTC.